Listed here is a single TCR beta chain. Participant-reported clinical history was the basis for cohort assignment. The method was immunoSEQ multiplex PCR; TCRdb's version includes in-frame clones alone and lacks a portion of them. The sample holds about 230,000 clones, around 85% seen once. This entry comes from a study of blood T cell repertoires in COVID-19. This CDR3 region has 13 residues. V lost 4 bases to trimming and J lost 3 bases; unmatched junction nucleotides: 3. Germline V gene lookup returns CDR1 SGDLS and CDR2 YYNGEE. This chain uses TRBV9 with TRBJ2-5; 7 bases line up with TRBD2. Material for sequencing was PBMCs or T cells enriched from blood (not recorded which). The source is a woman aged 45-59 years in a cohort exposed to, infected with or recovered from COVID-19 (not recorded which). DNA of the CDR3: TGTGCCAGCAGCCCCCTAGCGGAAGAGACCCAGTACTTC. Translating it yields CASSPLAEETQYF.